Sequencing of this TCR beta chain was carried out in a study of human T cells and chemical hapten exposure. The study's findings and limits: Following DPC sensitization, TCRs present above 1 in 1000 frequency showed no change.

Specified time point: pre-sensitization, week 0. Treatment specified: therapeutic diphenylcyclopropenone sensitization with weekly scalp DPC. Those who donated were patients with alopecia, 18 to 70 years of age, and suitable for DPC. Authors' processing steps: Samples ranged from roughly 23,224 to 700,000 TCRs, with a median of about 96,000. TCRdb reprocessed the RACE reads with MiXCR, giving one entry per CDR3 protein. The V and J calls were not made by the authors but by TCRdb's processing. The sample yields some 400,000 distinct CDR3 sequences, 4.5% to 6% seen once. This clonotype was counted many times. Its antigen is unknown. The V end was cut by 4 bases, the J end by 1 base, with 14 bases between. The CDR3 runs 15 residues. Germline CDR1 reads SGHRS; CDR2 reads YFSETQ.

The specimen was whole blood, collected in connection with sensitization to the hapten diphenylcyclopropenone (DPC). This TCR came from a woman aged 50 to 60 with alopecia areata. Some clones in this sample may be carry-over from other donors' samples. The chain links TRBV5-1 to TRBJ1-1; D gene unclear. The CDR3 loop is CASSTTDPSNTEAFF. The DNA of the CDR3 is TGCGCCAGCAGCACGACGGACCCATCGAACACTGAAGCTTTCTTT.